These T cell receptor beta chains were read from a single sample in a study of shared clonotypes between healthy human individuals. The assay was immunoSEQ multiplex PCR, and TCRdb's table has in-frame clones only and misses some. The table lists 1 million to 1.3 million clones, around 82% of them singletons. The source material was memory CD4+ T cells from PBMCs. Receptor source: a man aged 18 to 35 in good health. Some clones in this sample may be carry-over from other donors' samples. Both conserved end residues are part of each CDR3. A D gene is named only where the DNA matches it firmly. Not every row has a clone size; where given, it reads once, few, many or a size class.

d_call,clone_size,v_call,j_call,cdr3_aa,cdr3_nt
TRBD1,NA,TRBV28,TRBJ1-2,CASSFPRGQSYGYTF,TGTGCCAGCAGTTTCCCCAGGGGGCAGAGCTATGGCTACACCTTC
TRBD2,once,TRBV4-3,TRBJ2-1,CASSQEGSGSSYNEQFF,TGCGCCAGCAGCCAAGAAGGTAGCGGGAGCTCCTACAATGAGCAGTTCTTC
NA,NA,TRBV28,TRBJ2-5,CASSLTGRETQYF,TGTGCCAGCAGTTTAACAGGGCGAGAGACCCAGTACTTC
NA,NA,TRBV4-3,TRBJ1-1,CASSPASGGAVLSTEAFF,TGCGCCAGCAGCCCAGCTTCGGGCGGGGCCGTCTTAAGCACTGAAGCTTTCTTT
TRBD2,NA,TRBV7-6,TRBJ2-7,CASSLGGGYEQYF,TGTGCCAGCAGCTTAGGGGGGGGCTACGAGCAGTACTTC
NA,NA,TRBV2,TRBJ1-1,CASSERAGEDTEAFF,TGTGCCAGCAGTGAACGGGCAGGGGAGGACACTGAAGCTTTCTTT
NA,NA,TRBV18,TRBJ2-1,CASSPIGGAAYNEQFF,TGTGCCAGCTCACCAATAGGGGGGGCCGCGTACAATGAGCAGTTCTTC
TRBD1,NA,TRBV18,TRBJ1-1,CASSLGQAASTEAFF,TGTGCCAGCTCACTCGGACAGGCCGCTTCCACTGAAGCTTTCTTT
TRBD1,few,TRBV11-2,TRBJ2-7,CASSLRDRGTYEQYF,TGTGCCAGCAGCTTACGGGACAGGGGTACCTACGAGCAGTACTTC
NA,NA,TRBV28,TRBJ1-2,CASSLSSSYGYTF,TGTGCCAGCAGTTTAAGCAGTTCCTATGGCTACACCTTC
TRBD2,NA,TRBV27,TRBJ2-3,CASSMRGGLVKDTQYF,TGTGCCAGCAGCATGAGGGGGGGACTAGTTAAAGATACGCAGTATTTT
TRBD1,NA,TRBV19,TRBJ1-5,CARTGAGNQPQHF,TGTGCCAGGACAGGGGCAGGCAATCAGCCCCAGCATTTT
NA,NA,TRBV28,TRBJ1-1,CASSFDVGTEAFF,TGTGCCAGCAGTTTTGATGTGGGCACTGAAGCTTTCTTT
NA,few,TRBV6-5,TRBJ2-2,CASRGERGELFF,TGTGCCAGCAGGGGGGAAAGAGGGGAGCTGTTTTTT
TRBD1,NA,TRBV11-2,TRBJ1-2,CASSFPLAGTDYGYTF,TGTGCCAGCAGCTTTCCTCTAGCCGGGACAGATTATGGCTACACCTTC
NA,NA,TRBV5-1,TRBJ2-1,CASSLGTLGNEQFF,TGCGCCAGCAGCTTGGGGACCCTCGGCAATGAGCAGTTCTTC
NA,NA,TRBV28,TRBJ2-7,CASSYQREQYF,TGTGCCAGCAGTTACCAGCGCGAGCAGTACTTC
NA,NA,TRBV28,TRBJ1-2,CASSLFRVPQGGMARHGYTF,TGTGCCAGCAGTTTATTCCGGGTCCCACAGGGCGGGATGGCACGACATGGCTACACCTTC
NA,NA,TRBV6-6,TRBJ2-3,CASSQPDTQYF,TGTGCCAGCAGTCAACCAGATACGCAGTATTTT
NA,NA,TRBV2,TRBJ1-3,CASSDPFQVGNTIYF,TGTGCCAGCAGTGACCCCTTCCAGGTGGGAAACACCATATATTTT
TRBD1,NA,TRBV18,TRBJ1-2,CASSPRDRDINYGYTF,TGTGCCAGCTCACCAAGGGACAGGGATATTAACTATGGCTACACCTTC
NA,NA,TRBV29-1,TRBJ1-2,CSVEDTGGRTRYGYTF,TGCAGCGTTGAAGATACGGGGGGACGGACACGCTATGGCTACACCTTC
NA,NA,TRBV28,TRBJ1-5,CASSPGVGSNQPQHF,TGTGCCAGCAGTCCGGGGGTAGGGAGCAATCAGCCCCAGCATTTT
NA,NA,TRBV25-1,TRBJ2-7,CASSEYGRYSYEQYF,TGTGCCAGCAGTGAATATGGGCGGTACTCCTACGAGCAGTACTTC
NA,NA,TRBV5-1,TRBJ2-5,CASSHTPRGWVAELQETQYF,TGCGCCAGCAGCCACACGCCTCGGGGCTGGGTAGCGGAATTACAAGAGACCCAGTACTTC
NA,NA,TRBV6-1,TRBJ2-7,CASSEVVGTYEQYF,TGTGCCAGCAGTGAAGTTGTGGGCACCTACGAGCAGTACTTC
NA,few,TRBV29-1,TRBJ1-1,CSVLTGWTEAFF,TGCAGCGTCCTCACAGGGTGGACTGAAGCTTTCTTT
NA,NA,TRBV10-3,TRBJ2-6,CAISSGTGANVLTF,TGTGCCATCAGTTCGGGGACTGGGGCCAACGTCCTGACTTTC
NA,NA,TRBV6-5,TRBJ2-5,CASSYSNFRAQETQYF,TGTGCCAGCAGTTACTCGAATTTCAGGGCGCAAGAGACCCAGTACTTC
TRBD1,NA,TRBV5-1,TRBJ2-1,CASSSPDRASLEQFF,TGCGCCAGCAGCTCGCCGGACAGGGCCTCTCTTGAGCAGTTCTTC
TRBD2,NA,TRBV18,TRBJ2-7,CASSPPGTSPHEQYF,TGTGCCAGCTCACCACCCGGGACTAGCCCCCACGAGCAGTACTTC
NA,NA,TRBV4-2,TRBJ2-7,CASSQGVDAAGYEQYF,TGTGCCAGCAGCCAAGGTGTTGACGCAGCAGGCTACGAGCAGTACTTC
NA,NA,TRBV6-5,TRBJ1-5,CASSSAGGRQPQHF,TGTGCCAGCAGCTCCGCGGGGGGTCGGCAGCCCCAGCATTTT
TRBD1,NA,TRBV6-5,TRBJ2-7,CASSYRGTGLYEQYF,TGTGCCAGCAGTTACCGGGGGACAGGGTTGTACGAGCAGTACTTC
NA,NA,TRBV2,TRBJ2-5,CASRGPMAETQYF,TGTGCCAGCAGGGGTCCCATGGCGGAGACCCAGTACTTC
NA,NA,TRBV29-1,TRBJ2-7,CSVEDSGTSYEQYF,TGCAGCGTTGAAGATTCGGGGACAAGTTACGAGCAGTACTTC
NA,NA,TRBV27,TRBJ1-2,CASSPTPVGYGYTF,TGTGCCAGCAGCCCAACCCCAGTCGGCTATGGCTACACCTTC